This TCR beta chain stems from a study of blood T cell repertoires in COVID-19 (dated by TCRdb to the early 2020s). Study-level background: Samples covering the acute and convalescent phases of COVID-19 were provided by collaborators in the United States, Italy and Spain. The material from the prospective study consisted of cDNA or gDNA derived from T cells, B-cell-depleted T cells, or PBMCs. Subjects who had been exposed to COVID-19, were actively infected with it, or had recovered from it provided the deeply sampled blood TCRbeta repertoires that made up the dataset. The samples were drawn from two sources: the first 160 participants of the ongoing ImmuneRACE study, and over 1,000 subjects contributed by 6 global collaborators. The repertoires were made available in a free public database intended to serve as a resource for research on the immune response to SARS-CoV-2. A de-identified subject ID, COVID-19 status, age in years and sex were almost always included in the sample metadata. Where HLA class I and class II types were available, the types were taken from metadata supplied by the sample provider, not from assay-based typing.

The collaborating institutions used their own protocols to collect whole blood in K2EDTA tubes. For TCRbeta analysis, collaborators shipped samples as frozen whole blood, isolated PBMCs, or DNA extracted from either of those sample types. Taken from the germline V gene, the CDR1 and CDR2 loops are SGDLS and YYNGEE. There are 15 amino acids in the CDR3, from cysteine to phenylalanine inclusive. The DNA shown is the 45-base CDR3, in frame from base 1. The trim is 4 bases for V and 2 bases for J, with a gap of 16 bases between the germline ends. The paper's findings and limits, for the study overall: The quantity of clinical and demographic metadata differed by source and by participant and was supplied without curation.

This clone was counted ten times or more. This clone's antigen is unknown. There are no base qualities to consult, and no much larger clone falls within one base. TCRbeta CDR3 regions were amplified from genomic DNA using the immunoSEQ Assay, a bias-controlled multiplex PCR. Regarding the original processing steps: Nucleated cell counts per sample were estimated from amplification of reference gene primers within the assay. To quantify the absolute abundance of each unique TCRbeta CDR3 rearrangement, sequence reads were collapsed and filtered. For each sample, productive Simpson clonality was calculated by taking the square root of Simpson's diversity index across productive rearrangements. Entries here come from immuneACCESS through TCRdb and include only in-frame sequences with V and J called. Some clones fail to appear in such tables; in the studies checked, an unresolved V gene covers under half of the shortfall, and the cause of the remainder is unknown. V and J calls and clone size are as listed in that table; D and trimming were resolved from the DNA. Across this sample there are 200,000 to 300,000 clones, with 84% seen only once. Roughly 4% of the sample goes to the ten largest clones.

The chain links TRBV9 with TRBJ2-7; the D segment could be TRBD2, given 6 matching bases. What was sequenced was peripheral blood. This clonotype was sampled from a man in his 60s with acute or convalescent COVID-19. Read as DNA, the sequence is TGTGCCAGCAGCCCCGGGTTGACGGGAGCCTACGAGCAGTACTTC. The encoded protein is CASSPGLTGAYEQYF.